This TCR beta chain was observed in a study of T cells after yellow fever vaccination. General study findings and limits: Post-booster repertoires contained most primary-vaccination clones again (96% CD4, roughly 91% CD8).

TCRdb called the 5' RACE reads again in MiXCR, with one record for every CDR3 protein. The table lists under 600,000 distinct CDR3 sequences, 21% of them singletons. CDR3 length: 15 residues. Deletions cut 4 bases from V and 3 bases from J, with 13 bases between. The germline V gene encodes CDR1 MNHEY and CDR2 SMNVEV (reference sequence). Regarding this clonotype: No antigen is known for it.

J is TRBJ1-3 and V is TRBV27; D is ambiguous. This sequence was found in a young man who received the YFV17D yellow fever vaccine. This sample comprised PBMCs, obtained approximately 22 days after the first yellow fever vaccination. DNA of the CDR3: TGTGCCAGCAGTTCGCCAAGGGATAATGGAAACACCATATATTTT. Residues: CASSSPRDNGNTIYF.